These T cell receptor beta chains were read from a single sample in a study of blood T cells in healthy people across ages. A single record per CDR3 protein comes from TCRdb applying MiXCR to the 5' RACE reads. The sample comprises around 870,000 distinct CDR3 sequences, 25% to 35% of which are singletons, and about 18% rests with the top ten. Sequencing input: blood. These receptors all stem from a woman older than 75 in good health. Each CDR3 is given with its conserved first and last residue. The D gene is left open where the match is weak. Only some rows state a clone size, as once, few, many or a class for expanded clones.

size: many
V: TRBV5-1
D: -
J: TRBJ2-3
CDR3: CASSYQGDGDTQYF
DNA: TGCGCCAGCAGCTATCAGGGAGATGGGGATACGCAGTATTTT

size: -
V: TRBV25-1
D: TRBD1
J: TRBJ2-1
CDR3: CASSKLEGQQETQFF
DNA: TGTGCCAGCAGTAAACTCGAGGGACAGCAAGAGACCCAGTTCTTC

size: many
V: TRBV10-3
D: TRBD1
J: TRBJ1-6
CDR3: CATSRQGDSPLHF
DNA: TGTGCCACTTCTAGACAGGGAGATTCACCCCTCCACTTT

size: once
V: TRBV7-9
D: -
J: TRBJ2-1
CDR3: CASRRPGGRENGREQFF
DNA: TGTGCCAGCAGGAGGCCCGGTGGGCGGGAAAACGGTCGTGAGCAGTTCTTC

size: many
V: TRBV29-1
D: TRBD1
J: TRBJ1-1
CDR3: CSAGTGWDTEAFF
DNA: TGCAGCGCCGGGACAGGGTGGGACACTGAAGCTTTCTTT

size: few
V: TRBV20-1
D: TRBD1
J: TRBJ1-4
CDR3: CRAGTGGEKLFF
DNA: TGCAGGGCCGGGACAGGGGGAGAAAAACTGTTTTTT

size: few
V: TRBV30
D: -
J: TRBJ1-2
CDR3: CAWTLVGAGIYGYTF
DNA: TGTGCCTGGACCCTAGTGGGGGCAGGTATCTATGGCTACACCTTC

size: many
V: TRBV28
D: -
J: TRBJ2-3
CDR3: CASSSMRGSTDTQYF
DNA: TGTGCCAGCAGTTCCATGAGGGGAAGCACAGATACGCAGTATTTT

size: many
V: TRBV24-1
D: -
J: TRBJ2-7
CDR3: CATSDPLRNEQYF
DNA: TGTGCCACCAGTGACCCTCTAAGGAACGAGCAGTACTTC

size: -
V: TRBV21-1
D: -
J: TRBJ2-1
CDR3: CASSKGGSGRKDEQFF
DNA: TGTGCCAGCAGCAAAGGAGGGAGCGGGAGGAAGGATGAGCAGTTCTTC

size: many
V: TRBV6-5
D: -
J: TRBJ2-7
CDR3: CASSSVEGTYEQYF
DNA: TGTGCCAGCAGTTCCGTTGAGGGGACCTACGAGCAGTACTTC

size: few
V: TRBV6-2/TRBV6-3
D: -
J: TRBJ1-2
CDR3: CASTDWQGGYGYTF
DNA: TGTGCCAGCACGGATTGGCAGGGAGGCTATGGCTACACCTTC

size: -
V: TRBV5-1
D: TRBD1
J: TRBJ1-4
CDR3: CASSIGQGTSANEKLFF
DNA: TGCGCCAGCAGCATAGGACAGGGGACGTCGGCTAATGAAAAACTGTTTTTT

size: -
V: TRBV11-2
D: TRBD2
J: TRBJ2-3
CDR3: CASSRPRTSGGPQTDTQYF
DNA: TGTGCCAGCAGCCGGCCCAGGACTAGCGGGGGCCCCCAGACAGATACGCAGTATTTT

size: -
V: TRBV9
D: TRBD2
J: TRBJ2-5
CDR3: CASSVELAGVETQYF
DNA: TGTGCCAGCAGCGTAGAACTAGCGGGGGTAGAGACCCAGTACTTC

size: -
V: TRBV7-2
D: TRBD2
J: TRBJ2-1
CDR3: CASSLVAGGGYNEQFF
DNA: TGTGCCAGCAGCCTAGTTGCGGGAGGGGGATACAATGAGCAGTTCTTC

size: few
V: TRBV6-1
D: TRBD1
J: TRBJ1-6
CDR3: CASSEGQGKSPLHF
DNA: TGTGCCAGCAGTGAGGGACAGGGCAAATCACCCCTCCACTTT

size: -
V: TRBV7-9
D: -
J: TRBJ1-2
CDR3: CASSLGLDGDGYTF
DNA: TGTGCCAGCAGCTTAGGGCTCGACGGCGATGGCTACACCTTC

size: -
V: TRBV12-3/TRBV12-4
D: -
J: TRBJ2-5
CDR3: CASSLPWGVYQETQYF
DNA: TGTGCCAGCAGTTTACCGTGGGGGGTTTACCAAGAGACCCAGTACTTC

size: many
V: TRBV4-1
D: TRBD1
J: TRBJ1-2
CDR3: CASSLRQGGEYGYTF
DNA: TGCGCCAGCAGCCTTCGACAGGGAGGGGAATATGGCTACACCTTC

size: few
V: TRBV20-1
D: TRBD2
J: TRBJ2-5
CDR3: CSARGIAGGLQETQYF
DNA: TGCAGTGCTAGAGGGATAGCGGGAGGGTTACAAGAGACCCAGTACTTC

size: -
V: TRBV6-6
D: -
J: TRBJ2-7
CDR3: CASSYPPGQGHEQYF
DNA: TGTGCCAGCAGTTATCCGCCGGGGCAGGGCCACGAGCAGTACTTC

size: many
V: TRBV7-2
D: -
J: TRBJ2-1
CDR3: CASSLVMNNEQFF
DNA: TGTGCCAGCAGCTTAGTTATGAACAATGAGCAGTTCTTC

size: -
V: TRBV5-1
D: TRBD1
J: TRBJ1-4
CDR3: CASSSSDRGPEKLFF
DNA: TGCGCCAGCAGCTCATCCGACAGGGGACCCGAAAAACTGTTTTTT

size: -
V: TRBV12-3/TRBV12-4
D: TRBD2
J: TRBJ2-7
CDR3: CASSLGGGEPQYF
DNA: TGTGCCAGCAGTTTGGGGGGAGGGGAGCCCCAGTACTTC

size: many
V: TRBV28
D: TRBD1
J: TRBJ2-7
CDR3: CASSLSFGQGNPYEQYF
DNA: TGTGCCAGCAGTTTAAGTTTCGGACAGGGTAACCCCTACGAGCAGTACTTC

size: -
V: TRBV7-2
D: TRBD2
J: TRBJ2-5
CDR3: CASSSLAGGITIQYF
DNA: TGTGCCAGCAGCTCATTAGCGGGGGGGATCACAATTCAGTACTTC

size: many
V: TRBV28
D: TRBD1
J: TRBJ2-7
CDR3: CASTRTGALEQYF
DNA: TGTGCCAGCACACGGACAGGGGCCTTGGAGCAGTACTTC

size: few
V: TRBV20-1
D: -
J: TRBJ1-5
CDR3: CSAEGSNQPQHF
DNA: TGCAGTGCGGAGGGGAGCAATCAGCCCCAGCATTTT

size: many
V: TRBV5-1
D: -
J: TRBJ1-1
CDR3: CASSSRGEAFF
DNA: TGCGCCAGCAGCTCGAGGGGCGAAGCTTTCTTT

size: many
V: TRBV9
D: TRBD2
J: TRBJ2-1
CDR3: CASSVLAGSNEQFF
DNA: TGTGCCAGCAGCGTGCTAGCGGGGAGCAATGAGCAGTTCTTC

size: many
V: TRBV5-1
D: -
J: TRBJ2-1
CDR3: CASSFPRVQVVTGSYNEQFF
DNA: TGCGCCAGCAGCTTTCCCCGCGTACAGGTCGTGACTGGATCCTACAATGAGCAGTTCTTC

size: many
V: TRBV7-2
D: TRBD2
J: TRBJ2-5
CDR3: CASSPRGGVYISETQYF
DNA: TGTGCCAGCAGCCCACGCGGGGGGGTCTATATTTCAGAGACCCAGTACTTC

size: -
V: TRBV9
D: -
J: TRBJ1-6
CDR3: CASSTRQQNSPLHF
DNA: TGTGCCAGCAGCACCCGACAGCAAAATTCACCCCTCCACTTT

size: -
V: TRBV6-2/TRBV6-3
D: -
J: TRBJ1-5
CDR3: CASSYEEGRGLRNQPQHF
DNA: TGTGCCAGCAGTTACGAAGAGGGTCGGGGGCTTCGTAATCAGCCCCAGCATTTT

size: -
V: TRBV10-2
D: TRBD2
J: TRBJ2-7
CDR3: CASRPRSGGGEQYF
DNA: TGCGCCAGCAGACCTCGTAGCGGGGGGGGCGAGCAGTACTTC

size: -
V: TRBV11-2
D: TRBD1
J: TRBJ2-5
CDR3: CASSFPGTGIQETQYF
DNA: TGTGCCAGCAGTTTCCCCGGGACAGGGATACAAGAGACCCAGTACTTC

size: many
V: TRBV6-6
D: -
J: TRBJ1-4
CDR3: CASSTRIGSTNEKLFF
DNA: TGTGCCAGCAGTACCCGGATCGGCTCGACTAATGAAAAACTGTTTTTT

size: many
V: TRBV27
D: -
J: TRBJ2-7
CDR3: CASSLNGGGSYEQYF
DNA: TGTGCCAGCAGTTTAAACGGGGGTGGATCCTACGAGCAGTACTTC

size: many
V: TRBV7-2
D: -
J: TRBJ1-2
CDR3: CASSLGSSNYGYTF
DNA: TGTGCCAGCAGCCTAGGCAGCTCTAACTATGGCTACACCTTC

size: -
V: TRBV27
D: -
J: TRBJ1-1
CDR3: CASSTASSTEAFF
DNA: TGTGCCAGCTCAACAGCCTCGAGCACTGAAGCTTTCTTT

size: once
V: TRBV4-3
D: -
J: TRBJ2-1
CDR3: CASSQGGQETQFF
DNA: TGCGCCAGCAGCCAAGGGGGACAAGAGACCCAGTTCTTC

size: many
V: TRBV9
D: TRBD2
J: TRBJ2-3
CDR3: CASSVVGGGTDTQYF
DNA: TGTGCCAGCAGCGTAGTTGGGGGGGGCACAGATACGCAGTATTTT

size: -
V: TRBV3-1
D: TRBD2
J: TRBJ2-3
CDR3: CASSQEGGGAVHTQYF
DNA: TGTGCCAGCAGCCAAGAGGGCGGGGGGGCCGTGCATACGCAGTATTTT

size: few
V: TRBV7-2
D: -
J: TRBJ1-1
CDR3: CASSLSITEAFF
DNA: TGTGCCAGCAGCTTATCAATCACTGAAGCTTTCTTT

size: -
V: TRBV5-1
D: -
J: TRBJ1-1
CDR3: CASTPEVGRNTEAFF
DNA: TGCGCCAGCACCCCGGAGGTAGGAAGAAACACTGAAGCTTTCTTT

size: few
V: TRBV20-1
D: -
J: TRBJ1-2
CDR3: CSARDTTAQGYTF
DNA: TGCAGTGCTAGAGATACGACCGCGCAGGGCTACACCTTC

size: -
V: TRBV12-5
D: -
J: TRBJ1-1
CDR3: CASGLRTVEAFF
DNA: TGTGCTAGTGGTTTGCGAACTGTTGAAGCTTTCTTT

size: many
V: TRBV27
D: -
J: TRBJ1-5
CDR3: CASKGWGDQPQHF
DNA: TGTGCCAGCAAGGGTTGGGGTGATCAGCCCCAGCATTTT

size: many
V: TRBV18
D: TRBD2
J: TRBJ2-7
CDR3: CASSEFSGLNYYEQYF
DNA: TGTGCCAGCTCAGAATTCTCGGGACTAAACTACTACGAGCAGTACTTC

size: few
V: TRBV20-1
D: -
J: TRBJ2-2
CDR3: CSARDGGATNTGELFF
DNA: TGCAGTGCTAGAGATGGAGGGGCTACGAACACCGGGGAGCTGTTTTTT

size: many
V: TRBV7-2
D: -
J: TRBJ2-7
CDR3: CASSARGVSGLEQYF
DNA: TGTGCCAGCAGTGCTAGGGGGGTTAGCGGGCTCGAGCAGTACTTC

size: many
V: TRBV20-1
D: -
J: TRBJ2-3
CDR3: CSANRATGRDTQYF
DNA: TGCAGTGCTAACCGGGCAACGGGAAGAGATACGCAGTATTTT

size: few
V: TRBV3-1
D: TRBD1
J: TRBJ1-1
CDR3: CASSQEGTGRGMNTEAFF
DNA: TGTGCCAGCAGCCAAGAGGGGACAGGGAGAGGGATGAACACTGAAGCTTTCTTT